These 4 T cell receptor beta chains originate from one sample sequenced in a study of neoadjuvant anti-PD-1 for oral cavity cancer (dated by TCRdb to the early 2020s). Receptors were amplified or captured by the immunoSEQ multiplex PCR assay. In TCRdb, the immuneACCESS table is reduced to in-frame sequences with V and J assigned. These tables do not hold every clone; where another copy was compared, an unresolved V gene accounts for under half, and the others remain unexplained. The sample profile shows 72,000 or so clones; 80% to 90% of them were found once. Around 3.2% of the sample goes to the ten largest clones. The time point label for this specimen denotes: before neoadjuvant nivolumab. The material was PBMCs, obtained before nivolumab (anti-PD-1) treatment. These receptors originate from a person aged 35-79 years with oral cavity squamous cell carcinoma.

The chain couples TRBV29-1 to TRBJ2-7, with D perhaps TRBD2 (7 bases). The germline V and J ends were trimmed by 2 bases and 7 bases, with 12 bases remaining between them. The germline V gene has CDR1 SQVTM and CDR2 ANQGSEA. The CDR3 spans 12 residues. CDR3 in amino acids: CSVERGAGEQYF. The CDR3 region has the DNA TGCAGCGTTGAACGGGGGGCTGGGGAGCAGTACTTC.

This chain joins TRBV28 and TRBJ2-7; no clear D gene. Germline CDR1 and CDR2: MDHEN and SYDVKM. Trimming removed 4 bases at V and 3 bases at J, with 13 bases between. This CDR3 is built from 14 residues. The CDR3 DNA reads as TGTGCCAGCAGTTCTGTGACTCCGATCTACGAGCAGTACTTC. Protein sequence: CASSSVTPIYEQYF.

CDR3 in amino acids: CASSLGAHNEQFF. The CDR3 bases are TGTGCCAGCAGCTTAGGGGCCCACAATGAGCAGTTCTTC. V and J are TRBV7-6 and TRBJ2-1; D unclear. Looked up from germline, CDR1 is SGHVS and CDR2 is FNYEAQ. V was clipped by 1 base and J by 5 bases, with 6 bases between them. The CDR3 spans 13 residues. The full variable domain, with the rest looked up from reference TRBV7-6 and TRBJ2-1, is GAGVSQSPRYKVTKRGQDVALRCDPISGHVSLYWYRQALGQGPEFLTYFNYEAQQDKSGLPNDRFSAERPEGSISTLTIQRTEQRDSAMYRCASSLGAHNEQFFGPGTRLTVL.

The J gene is TRBJ2-2, the V gene TRBV5-6; TRBD1 aligns across 7 bases. This CDR3 comprises 18 residues. After removal of 4 bases from V and 2 bases from J, the junction contained 14 bases not matched to a gene. CDR1 is SGHDT and CDR2 is YYEEEE in the germline V gene. DNA of the CDR3: TGTGCCAGCAGCGGGCCGGGACAGAGTTTTTCTAACACCGGGGAGCTGTTTTTT. Translated: CASSGPGQSFSNTGELFF.